The 3 T cell receptor beta chains below all came from one sample that was sequenced in a study of T cells in severe cutaneous drug reactions (dated by TCRdb to about 2019). Sequencing was performed on donors who were patients with carbamazepine-induced Stevens-Johnson syndrome or toxic epidermal necrolysis (CBZ-SJS/TEN). The data were produced on an Illumina MiSeq. For both bulk and single-cell sequencing, libraries were prepared with the iRepertoire multiplex PCR system and TCR subtype-specific primers. Each CDR3 protein sequence appears as one entry after TCRdb reprocessed the reads, and no DNA is included. This sample's records show thousands of distinct CDR3 sequences. The biggest ten clones account for roughly 30% of the sample. Input material: cells from a skin blister. Explained via the paper, the cell subset or site label denotes: unsorted cells from skin lesion blisters. These receptors were obtained from a human donor with toxic epidermal necrolysis, a severe cutaneous drug reaction.

The V and J genes are TRBV6-2 or TRBV6-3 and TRBJ2-1; TCRdb lists TRBD2, though no DNA is available to test this call. Germline V lookup: CDR1 MNHEY, CDR2 SVGEGT. The length of the CDR3 is 15 residues. The CDR3 here is CASSKGLASNNEQFF.

V usage is TRBV7-2 and J usage is TRBJ2-1; without DNA, the TCRdb call of TRBD1 cannot be checked. The CDR3 is 17 residues long. Per germline, CDR1 SGHTA and CDR2 FQGNSA. The CDR3 protein is CASSLNPGTPPLNEQFF.

Measured by frequency, this clonotype is large. The chain combines TRBV6-2 or TRBV6-3 with TRBJ2-7; TCRdb calls TRBD1, which cannot be checked without DNA. Germline values: CDR1 MNHEY, CDR2 SVGEGT. This CDR3 has 12 amino acids. CDR3: CASSWDRYEQYF.